The sequence of this T cell receptor beta chain was determined in a study of cytomegalovirus exposure and HLA in healthy donors (dated by TCRdb to 2017 to 2019). With respect to the entire study: In an earlier analysis of around 540 of the donors, less than 350 Gb of sequence data and 90 million to 120 million unique TCR beta sequences from about 190 million T cells were reported. The study aimed to test whether cataloging public T cell receptors could reveal signatures of past pathogen exposure. A later genetic analysis used genome-wide SNP genotypes for about 60% of the 666 donors, treating that subset as a discovery cohort. Rather than drawing on any new phenotypic data, the later analysis identified candidate immune exposures from TCR beta sequences and the way those sequences occurred across donors. Alongside the repertoire data, information on donor age, sex, ethnicity and CMV serostatus was compiled. Typing coverage differed by locus: A, B, C, DRB1 and DQB1 were typed in about 629-640 donors, DQA1 in about 560, DPA1 in some 570, and DPB1 in just under 490. The study combined high-throughput TCR immunosequencing, statistical association of individual TCRs with disease status, and machine learning to predict cytomegalovirus infection status. The study profiled the T cell repertoires of about 640 subjects by immunosequencing and related them to cytomegalovirus serostatus. A separate validation cohort of over a hundred different subjects was used in addition to the roughly 700-subject first cohort. Across some 400 genotyped donors of the cohort, an average of roughly 230,000 unique TCR beta nucleotide sequences per donor were sequenced, and 15% to 20% of those sequences were non-productive. An early release that covered more than 550 HLA-typed donors contained approximately 300 gigabases of sequencing data and about 93 million unique TCR sequences. A later analysis re-analyzed previously published TCR beta repertoires from 500 to 700 donors and added high-resolution HLA genotyping to study TCR occurrence patterns. Roughly five DR-DQ haplotypes were handled as single units for association and clustering because linkage in the cohort was strong. An earlier analysis of some 500 of the donors used high-throughput TCR beta sequencing to judge whether each TCR beta V gene segment behaved as functional or pseudogenic. All discovery cohort repertoires had been generated using a single sequencing platform. HLA typing covered class I and class II loci at four-digit resolution. The genetic ancestry cluster associated with self-reported Caucasian donors included about four fifths of the approximately 410 genotyped donors. General study outcomes and caveats: In an earlier analysis of some 540 of the donors, most TCR beta V segments appeared in productive rearrangements about 87% or about 30% of the time, broadly matching IMGT annotations. Linkage disequilibrium might explain the correlated functional status among segregating V segments, but an unknown experimental factor could not be excluded. Immune exposure information for the cohort was limited to CMV serostatus. In a later analysis, several top co-occurrence clusters were reported to appear linked to parvovirus B19, influenza, CMV and Epstein-Barr virus. Because HLA typing was missing for some donors at each locus, association tests included only the typed subset. In the study, 164 TCR beta chains were listed as associated with cytomegalovirus. In vitro tests confirmed that a few of the cytomegalovirus-associated TCR beta chains recognize cytomegalovirus antigens. When HLA alleles, especially DR and DQ, strongly co-occurred, TCR associations were difficult to assign to individual alleles. Sequencing depth was assumed to be roughly uniform across donors in the presence/absence analyses, though that assumption may not hold. The classifier was reported to diagnose cytomegalovirus status with high specificity and sensitivity in both the original cohort and the validation cohort. According to the authors, the approach could potentially be generalized to other disease states and immunological phenotypes. In a later analysis, the rate of TCR association differed among HLA loci, with DRB1 alleles having the most associated TCRs and HLA-C alleles having the fewest. While some public TCRs were present in many individuals, most TCR sequences turned up only very rarely across donors. An association between a missense DCLRE1C variant and V-gene and J-gene trimming of TCR beta chains was found in a later genetic analysis and replicated in an independent cohort. Over 15 rarely observed V segments, including chromosome 9 orphons, were excluded from the earlier analysis of a few hundred of the donors because counts were too low. A further reported finding was that TCR beta sequences accurately predicted the HLA-A and HLA-B alleles for most subjects in the first cohort. A cluster of highly shared sequence variants was judged likely to be a technical artifact of the sequencing pipeline. This cohort had only TCR beta chains sequenced, and the lack of alpha or paired-chain data limited which features could be detected. Specific HLA alleles were associated with 16,951 TCR beta sequences at a false discovery rate of 0.05 in a later analysis. According to a later analysis, most CMV-associated TCR beta chains appeared to be HLA-restricted, and the HLA associations seemed to be driven largely by CMV exposure. Some IMGT-functional V segments, including TRBV6-2 and TRBV6-3, could not be told apart with the 87-base-pair reads, so those segments were excluded. A later genetic analysis reported fewer N-insertions in productive TCRs among donors in an Asian-associated ancestry cluster than the roughly 720-donor mean. A later analysis found that HLA-associated TCR beta chains were more clonally expanded and had lower generation probabilities than equally common non-associated chains.

The cohort consisted of 650 to 700 healthy bone marrow donors. At the time of sampling, every cohort member was nominally healthy, though immune exposures that went unrecorded were likely present. The donor was CMV seropositive and was included in the group of 250 to 300 seropositive cohort members. Each donor provided a peripheral blood sample, and peripheral blood mononuclear cells were used for TCR beta sequencing. The Qiagen DNeasy Blood Extraction Kit was used to extract genomic DNA from the blood cell samples. At the junction V is shortened by 0 bases and J by 5 bases; bases outside the gene matches: 7. The germline V gene provides CDR1 SGHRS and CDR2 YFSETQ. Including cysteine and phenylalanine, the CDR3 has 15 amino acids. This entry keeps only the CDR3 DNA: 45 bases, framed from base 1. A single count supports this clone. Its antigen is not yet known. Base qualities are not provided; no much larger clone lies one nucleotide away.

Libraries were made using the immunoSEQ multiplex PCR assay. The multiplex PCR relied on a mix of 60 forward primers for TCR Vbeta segments and 13 reverse primers for TCR Jbeta segments. The CDR3 region of rearranged TCR beta genes was amplified from genomic DNA by a multiplex PCR assay. Amplified TCR beta libraries were sequenced as 87-base-pair reads on the Illumina HiSeq System. The original methods were these. A later analysis counted approximately 84 million unique TCR beta chains across the 666 repertoires, and roughly 11 million of these chains were shared by at least two donors. A nearest-neighbor algorithm error-corrected the raw reads and collapsed the reads into unique sequences, merging closely related sequences to remove PCR and sequencing errors. Alignment of CDR3 sequences to IMGT reference sequences was used to assign V, D and J gene segments. Each retained sequence needed at least a six-nucleotide match to both a V gene segment and a J gene segment. A rearrangement was called productive if the CDR3 had no stop codons and remained in frame with V and J, and every other rearrangement was called non-productive. CDR3 was defined by IMGT convention, running from the second conserved V-encoded cysteine to the conserved J-encoded phenylalanine. Sequences without an unambiguous match to a single V gene segment were excluded from the earlier analysis of 587 of the donors. In an earlier analysis of a few hundred of the donors, V segments were called functional above 56.7% productive rearrangements and were called segregating when the between-donor standard deviation exceeded 5%. A statistical classification framework was developed to diagnose cytomegalovirus status using the catalog of TCR beta chain sequences. In a later analysis, V and J genes were assigned by comparing TCR nucleotide sequences against IMGT/GENE-DB human TR gene sequences. The TCRdist pipeline was used in a later analysis to assign CDR3 sequences and most-parsimonious VDJ recombination scenarios. In a later analysis, each TCR beta chain was defined by its CDR3 amino acid sequence together with its V-gene family, and reads lacking a unique V-gene family were excluded. In a later analysis, approximately 590 highly shared, low-generation-probability nucleotide sequences were removed to address suspected cross-contamination and a sequencing artifact. A later analysis calculated a clonal expansion index for each public chain from normalized within-repertoire ranks of inferred template counts. Generation probabilities in a later analysis came from a VDJ recombination model fitted to out-of-frame rearrangements, and those results were checked against IGoR. Hypergeometric tests were used in a later analysis to score TCR-TCR, TCR-HLA and TCR-CMV co-occurrence, with a repertoire-size bias correction applied to the TCR pairs. A later analysis estimated false discovery rates by permuting HLA or CMV assignments 20 times. A later analysis grouped co-occurring TCRs with DBSCAN, adding TCRdist sequence similarity when clustering within HLA-allele-positive subsets. Co-occurrence clustering excluded repertoires with fewer than 30,000 or more than 120,000 public chains, plus five with anomalous nucleotide sharing. TCRdb obtained this table from immuneACCESS and retained in-frame rearrangements with V and J assigned. These tables miss some clones; where compared with another copy, unresolved V genes account for less than half of the shortfall, and the remainder is unexplained. The V and J calls and clone size come from that table; D and trimming were worked out from the DNA. Counted in this sample were roughly 250,000 clones; approximately 84% of them appeared once. The top ten constitute 1.5% to 2.5% of the sample.

The sequence joins TRBV5-1 to TRBJ2-7, with TRBD1 matching 8 junction bases. Sequenced sample: PBMCs. This receptor was obtained from a woman in her thirties or forties in good health and CMV-seropositive. The CDR3 region has the sequence CASSLGQGALDEQYF. The base sequence is TGCGCCAGCAGCTTGGGGCAGGGGGCATTGGACGAGCAGTACTTC.